This TCR beta chain was captured in a study of T cell responses to AZD1222 COVID-19 vaccine. Study-wide results and limits: Spike-specific TCRs gained breadth and depth after people received two AZD1222 doses. Donors were largely white British and mainly female; clonal diversity was possibly underestimated. Of the AZD1222 recipients, only five to seven were seropositive at baseline.

Germline V gene sequence: CDR1 LNHDA, CDR2 SQIVND (reference sequence). Trimming cost V 6 bases and J 8 bases, with 10 bases left between them. The CDR3 has 11 amino acids. Notes on this clone: What it recognizes is unknown.

The table came from immunoSEQ multiplex PCR; TCRdb's copy has only in-frame clones and leaves some out. The sample holds roughly 93,000 clones, around nine tenths seen once. The J gene is TRBJ1-2, the V gene TRBV19, with D possibly matching TRBD1 (5 bases). This receptor was identified in an adult in good health. Sample: peripheral blood, taken on day 0 of MenACWY control vaccination. CDR3 sequence reads: CASRQGGGYTF. Here the CDR3 DNA reads TGTGCCAGTAGGCAGGGTGGCGGCTACACCTTC.